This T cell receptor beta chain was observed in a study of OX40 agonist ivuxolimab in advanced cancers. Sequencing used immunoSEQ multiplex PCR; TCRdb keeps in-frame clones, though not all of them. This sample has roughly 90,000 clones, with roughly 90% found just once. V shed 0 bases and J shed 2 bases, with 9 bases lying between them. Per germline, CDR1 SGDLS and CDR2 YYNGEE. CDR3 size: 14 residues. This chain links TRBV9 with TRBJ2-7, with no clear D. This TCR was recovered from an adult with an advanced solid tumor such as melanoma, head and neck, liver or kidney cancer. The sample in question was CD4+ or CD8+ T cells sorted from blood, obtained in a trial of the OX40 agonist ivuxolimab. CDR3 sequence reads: CASSVGLHPYEQYF. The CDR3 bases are TGTGCCAGCAGCGTAGGTCTCCACCCCTACGAGCAGTACTTC.